The table lists the clone carrying this T cell receptor beta chain with many counts. Its antigen is not known. The data derive from a study of T cell repertoires in cytomegalovirus infection. The wider study: Public TCR beta signatures provided an indication of both CMV infection and a matching HLA type. Points from the study as a whole: Pooled public TCR beta family frequency picked out CMV carriers with the relevant HLA.

In TCRdb, the reads were re-called with MiXCR into one record per CDR3 protein. The sample contains some 300,000 distinct CDR3 sequences, roughly 15% of which appear only once. The origin of this receptor is a human donor in good health (CMV status not recorded). Some clones in this sample may be carry-over from other donors' samples. Sequenced: PBMCs.

CDR3 in DNA: TGTGCCAGCAGCTTCGGCGGGGAAGAGACCCAGTACTTC. Residues: CASSFGGEETQYF. The chain combines TRBV7-9 with TRBJ2-5; D perhaps matches TRBD2 (6 bases). Germline lookup yields CDR1 SEHNR and CDR2 FQNEAQ (reference sequence). V was pared by 3 bases and J by 3 bases, with 8 bases between. The CDR3 is made up of 13 amino acids.